The rows below give T cell receptor beta chains drawn from one sample of a study of blood T cell repertoires in COVID-19. Assay used: immunoSEQ multiplex PCR; TCRdb lists only in-frame clones, some missing. The repertoire holds over 200,000 clones, with 80% to 90% as singletons. Sequences were obtained from PBMCs or T cells enriched from blood (not recorded which). The receptors originated from a man in his forties or fifties who had recovered from COVID-19. CDR3s include the opening cysteine and the closing phenylalanine or tryptophan. The order of the fields is clone size, V gene, J gene, D gene, CDR3 length, CDR3 DNA, CDR3 protein. D genes are given only for firm matches. Expanded clones get a size class; other rows say once, few or many, or leave the size out.

clone_size: NA; v_call: TRBV24-1; j_call: TRBJ2-1; d_call: TRBD2; cdr3_length: 16; cdr3_nt: TGTGCCACCAGTGACCGGACTAGCGGTCGAGGCAATGAGCAGTTCTTC; cdr3_aa: CATSDRTSGRGNEQFF
clone_size: NA; v_call: TRBV11-2; j_call: TRBJ2-3; d_call: NA; cdr3_length: 16; cdr3_nt: TGTGCCAGCAGCCTCCAGCAGGGGAATCTCCCAGATACGCAGTATTTT; cdr3_aa: CASSLQQGNLPDTQYF
clone_size: NA; v_call: TRBV19; j_call: TRBJ1-2; d_call: TRBD1; cdr3_length: 15; cdr3_nt: TGTGCCAGCAAGAACCAGGGACAGGGGTGGAATGGCTACACCTTC; cdr3_aa: CASKNQGQGWNGYTF
clone_size: NA; v_call: TRBV2; j_call: TRBJ1-5; d_call: TRBD1; cdr3_length: 16; cdr3_nt: TGTGCCAGCAGTGGAGGTAAGGGACAGCTCTATCAGCCCCAGCATTTT; cdr3_aa: CASSGGKGQLYQPQHF
clone_size: few; v_call: TRBV6-5; j_call: TRBJ1-6; d_call: NA; cdr3_length: 15; cdr3_nt: TGTGCCAGCAGAACTTACGCGTTCTCGAATTCACCCCTCCACTTT; cdr3_aa: CASRTYAFSNSPLHF
clone_size: once; v_call: TRBV4-3; j_call: TRBJ1-4; d_call: NA; cdr3_length: 15; cdr3_nt: TGCGCCAGCAGCCAAGATGGAGGGGCGGAAGAAAAACTGTTTTTT; cdr3_aa: CASSQDGGAEEKLFF
clone_size: NA; v_call: TRBV6-1; j_call: TRBJ1-2; d_call: TRBD1; cdr3_length: 15; cdr3_nt: TGTGCCAGCAGTGAATGGCGAATGACAGGGACTGACTACACCTTC; cdr3_aa: CASSEWRMTGTDYTF
clone_size: NA; v_call: TRBV5-1; j_call: TRBJ1-1; d_call: TRBD1; cdr3_length: 14; cdr3_nt: TGCGCCAGCAGCCGGGACAGGGGCGGGGGTGAAGCTTTCTTT; cdr3_aa: CASSRDRGGGEAFF
clone_size: NA; v_call: TRBV3-1/TRBV3-2; j_call: TRBJ1-2; d_call: TRBD1; cdr3_length: 15; cdr3_nt: TGTGCCAGCAGCCAAGATGCAGGGGGCAACTATGGCTACACCTTC; cdr3_aa: CASSQDAGGNYGYTF
clone_size: NA; v_call: TRBV6-2/TRBV6-3; j_call: TRBJ1-1; d_call: NA; cdr3_length: 16; cdr3_nt: TGTGCCAGCAGTTACTCCCCGGACAAGTTGAACACTGAAGCTTTCTTT; cdr3_aa: CASSYSPDKLNTEAFF
clone_size: NA; v_call: TRBV5-4; j_call: TRBJ2-5; d_call: TRBD2; cdr3_length: 13; cdr3_nt: TGTGCCAGCAGCTCGGGGGGGGAAGGGACCCAGTACTTC; cdr3_aa: CASSSGGEGTQYF
clone_size: NA; v_call: TRBV11-3; j_call: TRBJ1-1; d_call: TRBD1; cdr3_length: 15; cdr3_nt: TGTGCCAGCAGCTGGCCGGGACAGGGGAAGACTGAAGCTTTCTTT; cdr3_aa: CASSWPGQGKTEAFF
clone_size: NA; v_call: TRBV19; j_call: TRBJ2-7; d_call: TRBD1; cdr3_length: 15; cdr3_nt: TGTGCCAGTAGCCAAACGGGACAGAGAGACTACGAGCAGTACTTC; cdr3_aa: CASSQTGQRDYEQYF
clone_size: once; v_call: TRBV18; j_call: TRBJ2-7; d_call: TRBD1; cdr3_length: 15; cdr3_nt: TGTGCCAGCTCACCAGGGACAGGGGTCTCCTACGAGCAGTACTTC; cdr3_aa: CASSPGTGVSYEQYF
clone_size: once; v_call: TRBV30; j_call: TRBJ1-1; d_call: NA; cdr3_length: 13; cdr3_nt: TGTGCCTGGAGTCCCGGTGGCGGCACTGAAGCTTTCTTT; cdr3_aa: CAWSPGGGTEAFF
clone_size: NA; v_call: TRBV7-8; j_call: TRBJ1-5; d_call: TRBD1; cdr3_length: 19; cdr3_nt: TGTGCCAGCAGCTTTGAGACAGGGAAAACGGGTAGAGGCAATCAGCCCCAGCATTTT; cdr3_aa: CASSFETGKTGRGNQPQHF
clone_size: NA; v_call: TRBV9; j_call: TRBJ1-3; d_call: TRBD1; cdr3_length: 19; cdr3_nt: TGTGCCAGCAGCGTAGGGGGACAGGGGTATCGAATCTCTGGAAACACCATATATTTT; cdr3_aa: CASSVGGQGYRISGNTIYF
clone_size: NA; v_call: TRBV6-5; j_call: TRBJ1-5; d_call: NA; cdr3_length: 14; cdr3_nt: TGTGCCAGCAGTTACGAAGGGGTCAATCAGCCCCAGCATTTT; cdr3_aa: CASSYEGVNQPQHF
clone_size: NA; v_call: TRBV6-2/TRBV6-3; j_call: TRBJ2-1; d_call: TRBD2; cdr3_length: 15; cdr3_nt: TGTGCCAGCAGTTACTCGACTAGCGGATACAATGAGCAGTTCTTC; cdr3_aa: CASSYSTSGYNEQFF
clone_size: NA; v_call: TRBV2; j_call: TRBJ1-5; d_call: TRBD1; cdr3_length: 17; cdr3_nt: TGTGCCAGCAGGACAGAACAGGGACAGGACCCTAATCAGCCCCAGCATTTT; cdr3_aa: CASRTEQGQDPNQPQHF
clone_size: NA; v_call: TRBV19; j_call: TRBJ1-6; d_call: NA; cdr3_length: 17; cdr3_nt: TGTGCCAGTAGTATGGCGACAGGACTCTCCTATAATTCACCCCTCCACTTT; cdr3_aa: CASSMATGLSYNSPLHF
clone_size: once; v_call: TRBV12-3/TRBV12-4; j_call: TRBJ1-3; d_call: NA; cdr3_length: 13; cdr3_nt: TGTGCCAGCAGTTCGCGACAAGGAAACACCATATATTTT; cdr3_aa: CASSSRQGNTIYF
clone_size: NA; v_call: TRBV5-1; j_call: TRBJ2-7; d_call: TRBD1; cdr3_length: 15; cdr3_nt: TGCGCCAGCAGCTTGACAGGGGACAGTATCCGCGAGCAGTACTTC; cdr3_aa: CASSLTGDSIREQYF
clone_size: NA; v_call: TRBV10-3; j_call: TRBJ2-7; d_call: NA; cdr3_length: 14; cdr3_nt: TGTGCCATCAGTGGGGTAGCGGACATCCCGAGACAGTACTTC; cdr3_aa: CAISGVADIPRQYF
clone_size: many; v_call: TRBV4-1; j_call: TRBJ2-7; d_call: TRBD1; cdr3_length: 13; cdr3_nt: TGCGCCAGTCACGGGACAGGGGGCGACGAGCAGTACTTC; cdr3_aa: CASHGTGGDEQYF
clone_size: NA; v_call: TRBV5-4; j_call: TRBJ2-5; d_call: NA; cdr3_length: 15; cdr3_nt: TGTGCCAGCAGCTTGGCTAGCTTATCCCGGGAGACCCAGTACTTC; cdr3_aa: CASSLASLSRETQYF
clone_size: NA; v_call: TRBV19; j_call: TRBJ1-6; d_call: TRBD1; cdr3_length: 19; cdr3_nt: TGTGCCAGTAGTATAGTCAGGGGGCTGGAGAGCTCCTATAATTCACCCCTCCACTTT; cdr3_aa: CASSIVRGLESSYNSPLHF
clone_size: few; v_call: TRBV6-5; j_call: TRBJ2-7; d_call: NA; cdr3_length: 15; cdr3_nt: TGTGCCAGCAGTTCGAGGGCTAGTATTACGTACGAGCAGTACTTC; cdr3_aa: CASSSRASITYEQYF
clone_size: NA; v_call: TRBV5-8; j_call: TRBJ2-1; d_call: TRBD1; cdr3_length: 14; cdr3_nt: TGTGCCAGCAGTGACAGGGTACCTTACAATGAGCAGTTCTTC; cdr3_aa: CASSDRVPYNEQFF
clone_size: NA; v_call: TRBV27; j_call: TRBJ1-5; d_call: NA; cdr3_length: 16; cdr3_nt: TGTGCCAGCAGTTTAAGGCGGGGGGCAAGCAATCAGCCCCAGCATTTT; cdr3_aa: CASSLRRGASNQPQHF
clone_size: NA; v_call: TRBV7-9; j_call: TRBJ2-2; d_call: TRBD1; cdr3_length: 16; cdr3_nt: TGTGCCAGCAGTCCCGGGACAGGGGGATTGACCGGGGAGCTGTTTTTT; cdr3_aa: CASSPGTGGLTGELFF
clone_size: NA; v_call: TRBV3-1/TRBV3-2; j_call: TRBJ1-4; d_call: NA; cdr3_length: 12; cdr3_nt: TGTGCCAGCAGTCAAGGGGGGGGAAAACTGTTTTTT; cdr3_aa: CASSQGGGKLFF
clone_size: NA; v_call: TRBV6-5; j_call: TRBJ1-1; d_call: NA; cdr3_length: 15; cdr3_nt: TGTGCCAGCAGTTACTCGGACAGAGGGGACACTGAAGCTTTCTTT; cdr3_aa: CASSYSDRGDTEAFF
clone_size: once; v_call: TRBV6-1; j_call: TRBJ2-7; d_call: NA; cdr3_length: 13; cdr3_nt: TGTGCCAGCAGTGACCCAGCTAGCTACGAGCAGTACTTC; cdr3_aa: CASSDPASYEQYF
clone_size: NA; v_call: TRBV28; j_call: TRBJ1-5; d_call: TRBD1; cdr3_length: 15; cdr3_nt: TGTGCCAGCAGTACCCGGACAGGGAACACTCAGCCCCAGCATTTT; cdr3_aa: CASSTRTGNTQPQHF
clone_size: NA; v_call: TRBV7-9; j_call: TRBJ2-7; d_call: TRBD2; cdr3_length: 15; cdr3_nt: TGTGCCAGCAGCTCCCCCGGGACTAGTCACAACGAGCAGTACTTC; cdr3_aa: CASSSPGTSHNEQYF
clone_size: NA; v_call: TRBV18; j_call: TRBJ1-3; d_call: NA; cdr3_length: 15; cdr3_nt: TGTGCCAGCTCACCTGAGGGTGGCTCTGGAAACACCATATATTTT; cdr3_aa: CASSPEGGSGNTIYF
clone_size: once; v_call: TRBV5-4; j_call: TRBJ1-3; d_call: NA; cdr3_length: 16; cdr3_nt: TGTGCCAGCAGCTACATGACAGGTTCCTCTGGAAACACCATATATTTT; cdr3_aa: CASSYMTGSSGNTIYF
clone_size: NA; v_call: TRBV9; j_call: TRBJ1-6; d_call: TRBD1; cdr3_length: 20; cdr3_nt: TGTGCCAGCAGCGTAGAACCGACAGGGGGTCTCTACGCATCTAATTCACCCCTCCACTTT; cdr3_aa: CASSVEPTGGLYASNSPLHF
clone_size: once; v_call: TRBV5-1; j_call: TRBJ1-1; d_call: NA; cdr3_length: 14; cdr3_nt: TGCGCCAGCAGCTCCGAGCTGCAGGGAACTGAAGCTTTCTTT; cdr3_aa: CASSSELQGTEAFF
clone_size: once; v_call: TRBV9; j_call: TRBJ1-4; d_call: NA; cdr3_length: 16; cdr3_nt: TGTGCCAGCAGCGTAACCCCACAGGGTGGGAATGAAAAACTGTTTTTT; cdr3_aa: CASSVTPQGGNEKLFF
clone_size: NA; v_call: TRBV12-3/TRBV12-4; j_call: TRBJ2-5; d_call: NA; cdr3_length: 11; cdr3_nt: TGTGCCAGCAGCACGGGGGAGACCCAGTACTTC; cdr3_aa: CASSTGETQYF
clone_size: once; v_call: TRBV6-5; j_call: TRBJ1-3; d_call: NA; cdr3_length: 15; cdr3_nt: TGTGCCAGCAGTCTGGGGCCAAGCTCTGGAAACACCATATATTTT; cdr3_aa: CASSLGPSSGNTIYF
clone_size: NA; v_call: TRBV15; j_call: TRBJ2-1; d_call: TRBD2; cdr3_length: 14; cdr3_nt: TGTGCCACCAGCAGCCTAGCGGGAGGGAATGAGCAGTTCTTC; cdr3_aa: CATSSLAGGNEQFF
clone_size: NA; v_call: TRBV11-2; j_call: TRBJ2-7; d_call: TRBD1; cdr3_length: 15; cdr3_nt: TGTGCCAGCAGCAACCGGGACAGGGGTTCCTACGAGCAGTACTTC; cdr3_aa: CASSNRDRGSYEQYF
clone_size: NA; v_call: TRBV30; j_call: TRBJ1-1; d_call: NA; cdr3_length: 15; cdr3_nt: TGTGCCTGGAGAGCTACGACTATTAGGCGATCTGAAGCTTTCTTT; cdr3_aa: CAWRATTIRRSEAFF
clone_size: NA; v_call: TRBV19; j_call: TRBJ1-5; d_call: TRBD1; cdr3_length: 15; cdr3_nt: TGTGCCAGTAGTCCGGGACAGACTAGCAATCAGCCCCAGCATTTT; cdr3_aa: CASSPGQTSNQPQHF
clone_size: NA; v_call: TRBV3-1/TRBV3-2; j_call: TRBJ1-5; d_call: NA; cdr3_length: 13; cdr3_nt: TGTGCCAGCAGCCAAGATCTGACACAGCCCCAGCATTTT; cdr3_aa: CASSQDLTQPQHF
clone_size: NA; v_call: TRBV18; j_call: TRBJ2-1; d_call: NA; cdr3_length: 17; cdr3_nt: TGTGCCAGCTCACCCGCTTCAGGGCTCAGCTCCTACAATGAGCAGTTCTTC; cdr3_aa: CASSPASGLSSYNEQFF
clone_size: NA; v_call: TRBV5-1; j_call: TRBJ2-3; d_call: NA; cdr3_length: 15; cdr3_nt: TGCGCCAGCAGCTTGGGGGACTCCTACACAGATACGCAGTATTTT; cdr3_aa: CASSLGDSYTDTQYF
clone_size: NA; v_call: TRBV29-1; j_call: TRBJ2-7; d_call: NA; cdr3_length: 12; cdr3_nt: TGCAGCGTTTCGGAGGACTCCTACGAGCAGTACTTC; cdr3_aa: CSVSEDSYEQYF
clone_size: NA; v_call: TRBV6-2/TRBV6-3; j_call: TRBJ2-1; d_call: NA; cdr3_length: 13; cdr3_nt: TGTGCCAGCAGTCCCAGGAGGTACAATGAGCAGTTCTTC; cdr3_aa: CASSPRRYNEQFF
clone_size: few; v_call: TRBV11-2; j_call: TRBJ2-2; d_call: TRBD1; cdr3_length: 16; cdr3_nt: TGTGCCAGCAGCCGAGACAGGGGGGGCCCCACCGGGGAGCTGTTTTTT; cdr3_aa: CASSRDRGGPTGELFF
clone_size: once; v_call: TRBV30; j_call: TRBJ1-1; d_call: NA; cdr3_length: 13; cdr3_nt: TGTGCCTGGAGTGTAGGGAGTGGAACTGAAGCTTTCTTT; cdr3_aa: CAWSVGSGTEAFF
clone_size: NA; v_call: TRBV7-3; j_call: TRBJ1-1; d_call: NA; cdr3_length: 18; cdr3_nt: TGTGCCAGCAGCCCCCCCCGGGAGGCCGCGACGGTTCGAACTGAAGCTTTCTTT; cdr3_aa: CASSPPREAATVRTEAFF
clone_size: NA; v_call: TRBV28; j_call: TRBJ2-1; d_call: NA; cdr3_length: 17; cdr3_nt: TGTGCCAGCAGTTCCCCCTTAGCGGATAGCTCCTACAATGAGCAGTTCTTC; cdr3_aa: CASSSPLADSSYNEQFF
clone_size: NA; v_call: TRBV27; j_call: TRBJ2-1; d_call: TRBD1; cdr3_length: 17; cdr3_nt: TGTGCCAGCAGACCCCTTGCGGGACAGGGGATTTACAATGAGCAGTTCTTC; cdr3_aa: CASRPLAGQGIYNEQFF